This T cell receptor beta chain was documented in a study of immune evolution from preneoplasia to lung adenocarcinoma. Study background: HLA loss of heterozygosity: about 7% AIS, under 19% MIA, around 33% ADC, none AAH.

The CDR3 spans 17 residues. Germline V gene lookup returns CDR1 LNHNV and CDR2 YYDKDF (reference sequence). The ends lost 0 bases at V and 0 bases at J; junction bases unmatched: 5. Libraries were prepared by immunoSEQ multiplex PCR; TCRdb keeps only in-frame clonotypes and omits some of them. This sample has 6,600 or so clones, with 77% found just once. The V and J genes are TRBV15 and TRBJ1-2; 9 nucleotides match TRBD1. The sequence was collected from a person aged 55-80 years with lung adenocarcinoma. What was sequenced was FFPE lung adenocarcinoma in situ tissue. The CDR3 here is CATSRDLGQGPNYGYTF. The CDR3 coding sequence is TGTGCCACCAGCAGAGATTTGGGACAGGGTCCTAACTATGGCTACACCTTC. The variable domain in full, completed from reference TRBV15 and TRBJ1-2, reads DAMVIQNPRYQVTQFGKPVTLSCSQTLNHNVMYWYQQKSSQAPKLLFHYYDKDFNNEADTPDNFQSRRPNTSFCFLDIRSPGLGDTAMYLCATSRDLGQGPNYGYTFGSGTRLTVV.